This entry lists 27 T cell receptor beta chains sequenced from one sample in a study of neurological immune-mediated disorders. Each CDR3 protein is one row after TCRdb ran MiXCR on the 5' RACE reads. The sample includes about 62,000 distinct CDR3 sequences, under 5.5% seen only once; the top ten take around 3.3%. The sample was PBMCs. The receptors stem from a woman aged 50 to 60 with multiple sclerosis.

The J gene is TRBJ2-2, the V gene TRBV25-1, with 11 bases identical to TRBD2. Per the germline V gene, CDR1 is MGHDK and CDR2 is SYGVNS. The CDR3 has 15 residues. V gave up 1 base and J gave up 13 bases; unmatched junction bases: 8. CDR3 in amino acids: CASSELLAGGRALFF. CDR3 DNA: TGTGCCAGCAGTGAATTGCTAGCGGGGGGCCGGGCGCTGTTTTTT.

This clonotype appeared many times. The chain is built from TRBV7-8 and TRBJ2-7, with a weak D call TRBD1 (5 bases). Trimming pared 5 bases from V and 1 base from J, leaving 12 bases between. Germline V CDR1 and CDR2: SGHVS, FQNEAQ. The CDR3 has 14 amino acids. CDR3: CASSIQTDSYEQYV. The CDR3 DNA sequence: TGTGCCAGCAGCATTCAGACAGATTCCTACGAGCAGTACGTC.

Many counts were recorded for this clonotype. The chain carries TRBV5-1 and TRBJ2-3, with a tentative D call TRBD1 (5 bases). Germline CDR1 SGHRS, CDR2 YFSETQ. V was shortened by 4 bases and J by 2 bases, with 14 bases between the two germline ends. CDR3 length: 15 amino acids. Here the CDR3 DNA reads TGCGCCAGCAGCCAAGGGGCGGTGGACACAGATACGCAGTATTTT. Protein sequence: CASSQGAVDTDTQYF.

This clonotype was detected ten times or more. The gene calls are TRBV7-2 and TRBJ2-5; D is unresolved. The germline gives CDR1 SGHTA, CDR2 FQGNSA. CDR3 length: 12 amino acids. The V end lost 2 bases, the J end lost 5 bases, and 6 bases lay between the germline ends. For the CDR3, the DNA is TGTGCCAGCAGCTTAAACGTGGAGACCCAGTACTTC. Protein sequence: CASSLNVETQYF. Complete variable domain (other parts from reference TRBV7-2 and TRBJ2-5): GAGVSQSPSNKVTEKGKDVELRCDPISGHTALYWYRQSLGQGLEFLIYFQGNSAPDKSGLPSDRFSAERTGGSVSTLTIQRTQQEDSAVYLCASSLNVETQYFGPGTRLLVL.

This clonotype was detected many times. This chain links TRBV4-3 with TRBJ1-2; 10 bases align to TRBD1. This CDR3 is 14 amino acids long. CDR1 and CDR2 (germline): LGHNA, YSLEER. The J segment lost 8 bases and the V segment lost 3 bases, leaving 6 bases of the junction unmatched. In DNA, the CDR3 is TGCGCCAGCAGCCAGGGACAGGGGCCACCGGGCTACACCTTC. This sequence encodes CASSQGQGPPGYTF.

At least ten counts were recorded for this clonotype. The V call is TRBV4-1, the J call TRBJ2-1; 13 bases match TRBD2. The CDR3 spans 19 residues. Germline trimming cut 5 bases from V and 4 bases from J; bases unmatched to any gene: 14. Germline V gives CDR1 MGHRA, CDR2 YSYEKL. The CDR3 protein is CASSLQGTSGGARYNEQFF. DNA for the CDR3: TGCGCCAGCAGCTTACAAGGAACTAGCGGGGGGGCTAGGTACAATGAGCAGTTCTTC.

This clonotype was observed a few times. The rearrangement links TRBV5-1 to TRBJ2-2; D might be TRBD1 (5 bases). The germline V gene has CDR1 SGHRS and CDR2 YFSETQ. V lost 6 bases and J 3 bases, leaving 12 bases between the germline ends. The CDR3 consists of 14 residues. DNA of the CDR3: TGCGCCAGCAAGGCCAGGGTTGACACCGGGGAGCTGTTTTTT. It codes for CASKARVDTGELFF.

The chain is built from TRBV10-3 and TRBJ2-3; 9 bases are a match to TRBD2. This CDR3 is 15 amino acids long. V gave up 4 bases and J gave up 2 bases; unmatched junction bases: 4. CDR1 and CDR2 (germline): ENHRY, SYGVKD. This chain's CDR3 is CAISAAGGTTDTQYF. The CDR3 DNA reads as TGTGCCATCAGTGCGGCGGGGGGGACCACAGATACGCAGTATTTT.

This clonotype was observed at least ten times. The chain joins TRBV5-1 to TRBJ2-5, with D maybe TRBD2 (5 bases). Between the trimmed V and J ends, which lost 5 bases and 5 bases, there was a span of 16 bases. This CDR3 is 14 amino acids long. Germline V gives CDR1 SGHRS, CDR2 YFSETQ. This CDR3 reads CASRKVGVGETQYF. CDR3 nucleotides: TGCGCCAGCAGAAAGGTCGGGGTAGGGGAGACCCAGTACTTC.

This clonotype was counted a few times. V gene TRBV2 combines with J gene TRBJ2-3; TRBD2 is a possible D gene (5 bases). Trimming left V 4 bases short and J 6 bases short, with 26 bases between. Germline values: CDR1 SNHLY, CDR2 FYNNEI. The CDR3 sequence is 18 residues long. CDR3 in DNA: TGTGCCAGCAGTGTAAGGACGGGGTCTCAACACCCCGGGGATACGCAGTATTTT. This translates into CASSVRTGSQHPGDTQYF.

The table lists this clonotype with many counts. The V call is TRBV20-1, the J call TRBJ2-1; 7 nucleotides agree with TRBD1. CDR1 DFQATT and CDR2 SNEGSKA come from the germline V gene (reference sequence). This CDR3 is 13 amino acids long. The V segment lost 7 bases and the J segment 4 bases; nucleotides outside the gene matches: 7. CDR3 nucleotides: TGCAGTGTTCGACAGGGATCGTACAATGAGCAGTTCTTC. It yields the protein CSVRQGSYNEQFF.

This clonotype was counted at least ten times. The chain combines TRBV5-1 with TRBJ2-2; the match to TRBD1 covers 12 bases. Germline CDR1 reads SGHRS; CDR2 reads YFSETQ. Trimming removed 6 bases from V and 3 bases from J; junction bases left unmatched: 3. The CDR3 length is 15 residues. The CDR3 protein is CASTGTGGYTGELFF. DNA of the CDR3: TGCGCCAGCACAGGGACAGGGGGCTACACCGGGGAGCTGTTTTTT.

This clonotype was seen a few times. A read error is possible here, since a much larger clone lies one base away. V is TRBV20-1 and J is TRBJ1-1, with no clear D. V was clipped by 0 bases and J by 5 bases, with 10 bases between them. CDR1 DFQATT and CDR2 SNEGSKA come from the germline V gene (reference sequence). The CDR3 loop spans 13 amino acids. CDR3 bases: TGCAGTGCTAGAGATAGTGGGGTAACTGAAGCTTTCTTT. Translated, it gives CSARDSGVTEAFF.

This clonotype was observed many times. The chain employs TRBV3-1 and TRBJ2-7; 7 bases line up with TRBD1. The V gene end was trimmed by 7 bases and the J gene end by 6 bases; junction bases not matched to a gene: 9. Germline-derived CDR1 and CDR2 are LGHDT and YNNKEL (reference sequence). The CDR3 covers 13 residues. CDR3 nucleotide sequence: TGTGCCAGCACCCACACAGGGGTAAGCGAGCAGTACTTC. It yields the protein CASTHTGVSEQYF.

A few counts support this clonotype. The chain couples TRBV7-9 to TRBJ1-5; D is perhaps TRBD1 (6 bases). Trimming left V 3 bases short and J 4 bases short, with 10 bases between. The CDR3 is 14 residues long. Per germline, CDR1 SEHNR and CDR2 FQNEAQ (reference sequence). CDR3 nucleotide sequence: TGTGCCAGCAGCTTGGGACACCTTAATCAGCCCCAGCATTTT. Residues: CASSLGHLNQPQHF.

Ten or more counts support this clonotype. The chain is built from TRBV6-2 or TRBV6-3 and TRBJ1-6; D gene uncertain. CDR3 length: 17 residues. V lost 6 bases and J lost 0, with 15 bases in between. Germline CDR1 and CDR2: MNHEY and SVGEGT. The CDR3 DNA is TGTGCCAGCAGCCAAATGGACTTCGACTCCTATAATTCACCCCTCCACTTT. This gives the protein CASSQMDFDSYNSPLHF.

The V call is TRBV29-1, the J call TRBJ2-1; D is possibly TRBD1 (5 bases). The CDR3 is made up of 16 amino acids. The germline V gene has CDR1 SQVTM and CDR2 ANQGSEA. The ends were cut back, 0 bases at V and 0 bases at J, with 12 bases in the middle. The CDR3 DNA reads TGCAGCGTTGAAGATCGCCAGGGTATCTCCTACAATGAGCAGTTCTTC. Protein sequence: CSVEDRQGISYNEQFF.

About this clonotype itself: This may stem from a read error, because a much larger clone lies one nucleotide away. This chain joins TRBV12-3 or TRBV12-4 and TRBJ2-3; D call uncertain. This CDR3 region has 11 residues. V lost 2 bases to trimming and J lost 4 bases, with 1 base between them. The chain's CDR3 is CASSLSDTQYF. The CDR3 nucleotides read TGTGCCAGCAGTTTATCAGATACGCAGTATTTT.

In DNA form, the CDR3 reads TGCGCCAGCAGTACATCTCCCAATCAGCCCCAGCATTTT. Encoded protein: CASSTSPNQPQHF. This chain links TRBV5-1 with TRBJ1-5, with unresolved D. Deletions cut 5 bases from V and 3 bases from J, with 9 bases between. Germline loops: CDR1 SGHRS, CDR2 YFSETQ. This CDR3 has 13 amino acids. Complete variable domain (other parts from reference TRBV5-1 and TRBJ1-5): KAGVTQTPRYLIKTRGQQVTLSCSPISGHRSVSWYQQTPGQGLQFLFEYFSETQRNKGNFPGRFSGRQFSNSRSEMNVSTLELGDSALYLCASSTSPNQPQHFGDGTRLSIL.

This clonotype was seen ten or more times. The chain couples TRBV29-1 to TRBJ2-2; tentatively, D is TRBD2 (5 bases). The CDR3 runs 13 residues. Germline values: CDR1 SQVTM, CDR2 ANQGSEA. V was clipped by 4 bases and J by 3 bases, with 9 bases between them. For the CDR3, the DNA is TGCAGCGTTGGGCGGGTTGACACCGGGGAGCTGTTTTTT. Its translation: CSVGRVDTGELFF.

About this clonotype: A read error may explain this, as a much larger clone is one base away. This rearrangement joins TRBV4-2 to TRBJ2-1; 7 bases fit TRBD1. This CDR3 contains 14 residues. With V trimmed by 4 bases and J by 12 bases, 12 bases remained unmatched. Per germline, CDR1 LGHNA and CDR2 YNFKEQ. The CDR3, as DNA: TGTGCCAGCAGCCCTCCGGGACAGTCCTATGGGCAGTTCTTC. It translates to CASSPPGQSYGQFF.

This clonotype was picked up many times. The rearrangement links TRBV7-9 to TRBJ1-2; D might be TRBD1 (6 bases). CDR1 is SEHNR, CDR2 FQNEAQ, per germline (reference sequence). This CDR3 is built from 15 residues. V was shortened by 5 bases and J by 1 base, with 14 bases between the two germline ends. CDR3 coding DNA: TGTGCCAGCAGCCCTCAGGGGATGGATAACTATGGCTACACCTTC. As protein: CASSPQGMDNYGYTF.

This clonotype was seen more than once but under ten times. The chain uses TRBV18 and TRBJ1-2; a possible D gene is TRBD1 (5 bases). Germline V gene data show CDR1 as KGHSH and CDR2 as LQKENI. CDR3 size: 13 residues. Trimming cost V 5 bases and J 1 base, with 8 bases left between them. This CDR3 reads CASSSTDNYGYTF. The CDR3 DNA sequence: TGTGCCAGCTCATCGACAGATAACTATGGCTACACCTTC.

This clonotype came up many times. CDR3: CASKLNQPQHF. The CDR3 DNA is TGTGCCAGCAAGTTAAATCAGCCCCAGCATTTT. This rearrangement joins TRBV5-4 to TRBJ1-5, with D unclear. Germline CDR1 is SGHNT and CDR2 is YYREEE (reference sequence). Trimming removed 6 bases from V and 4 bases from J, with 5 bases in between. The CDR3 covers 11 residues.

This clonotype was observed many times. The CDR3 spells CASSLLQGETEAFF. CDR3 bases: TGCGCCAGCAGCTTATTACAGGGGGAGACTGAAGCTTTCTTT. The genes are TRBV5-1 and TRBJ1-1; TRBD1 matches 8 bases. In germline, CDR1 is SGHRS, CDR2 YFSETQ. CDR3 size: 14 residues. J was trimmed by 5 bases and V by 2 bases; bases with no gene match: 5.

This clonotype was observed many times. The chain combines TRBV5-1 with TRBJ2-2, with TRBD1 as a possible D gene (6 bases). Germline-derived CDR1 and CDR2 are SGHRS and YFSETQ. This CDR3 is built from 15 residues. V was pared by 3 bases and J by 1 base, with 10 bases between. The CDR3 loop reads CASSWQGQNTGELFF. CDR3 sequence (DNA): TGCGCCAGCAGCTGGCAGGGACAGAACACCGGGGAGCTGTTTTTT.

Written as DNA, the CDR3 is TGTGCCAGCAGCCGCGCGGGGGGTTACAATGAGCAGTTCTTC. Its translation is CASSRAGGYNEQFF. This sequence joins TRBV7-9 and TRBJ2-1; 8 bases are a match to TRBD2. Looked up from germline, CDR1 is SEHNR and CDR2 is FQNEAQ (reference sequence). The ends lost 5 bases at V and 4 bases at J; junction bases unmatched: 4. The CDR3 has 14 amino acids.